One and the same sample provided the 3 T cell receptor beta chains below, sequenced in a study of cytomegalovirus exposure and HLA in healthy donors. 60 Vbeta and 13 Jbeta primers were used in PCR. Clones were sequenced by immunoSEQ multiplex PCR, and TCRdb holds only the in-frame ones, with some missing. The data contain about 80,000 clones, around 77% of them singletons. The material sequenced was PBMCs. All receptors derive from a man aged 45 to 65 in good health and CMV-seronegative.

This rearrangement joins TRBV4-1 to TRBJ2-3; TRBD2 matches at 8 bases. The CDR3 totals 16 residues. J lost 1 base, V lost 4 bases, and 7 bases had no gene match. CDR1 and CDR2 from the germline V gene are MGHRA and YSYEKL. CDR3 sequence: CASSRSGGPGTDTQYF. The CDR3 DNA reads TGCGCCAGCAGCCGGAGCGGGGGCCCAGGCACAGATACGCAGTATTTT.

The CDR3 nucleotides are TGTGCCTGGAGAGGTGGCGGGGGGCTCAGGGGGACCCAGTACTTC. This translates into CAWRGGGGLRGTQYF. The chain joins TRBV30 to TRBJ2-5; TRBD2 matches 8 bases. Per germline, CDR1 GTSNPN and CDR2 SVGIG (reference sequence). V trimming: 3 bases; J trimming: 7 bases; junction bases outside the gene matches: 13. There are 15 residues in the CDR3.

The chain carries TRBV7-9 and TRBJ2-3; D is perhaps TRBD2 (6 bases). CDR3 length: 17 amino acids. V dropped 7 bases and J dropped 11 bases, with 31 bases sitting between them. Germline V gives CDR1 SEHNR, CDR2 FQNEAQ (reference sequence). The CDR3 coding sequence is TGTGCCAGCACCCTAGGGACGGCGGGGACTCCCCTGGGGGAGCAGTATTTT. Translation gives CASTLGTAGTPLGEQYF. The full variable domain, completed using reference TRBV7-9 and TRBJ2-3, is DTGVSQNPRHKITKRGQNVTFRCDPISEHNRLYWYRQTLGQGPEFLTYFQNEAQLEKSRLLSDRFSAERPKGSFSTLEIQRTEQGDSAMYLCASTLGTAGTPLGEQYFGPGTRLTVL.